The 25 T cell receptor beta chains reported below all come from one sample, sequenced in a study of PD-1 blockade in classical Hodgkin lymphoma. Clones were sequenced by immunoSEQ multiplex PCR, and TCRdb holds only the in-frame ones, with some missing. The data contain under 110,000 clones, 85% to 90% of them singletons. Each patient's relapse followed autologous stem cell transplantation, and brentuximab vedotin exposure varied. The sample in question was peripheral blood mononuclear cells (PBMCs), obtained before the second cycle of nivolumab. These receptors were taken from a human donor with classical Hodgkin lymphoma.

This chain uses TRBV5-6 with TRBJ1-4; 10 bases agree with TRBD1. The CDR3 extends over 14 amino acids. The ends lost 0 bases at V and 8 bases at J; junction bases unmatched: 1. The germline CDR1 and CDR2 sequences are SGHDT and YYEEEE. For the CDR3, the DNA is TGTGCCAGCAGCTTGGTGACAGGGGGCGAAAAACTGTTTTTT. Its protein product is CASSLVTGGEKLFF.

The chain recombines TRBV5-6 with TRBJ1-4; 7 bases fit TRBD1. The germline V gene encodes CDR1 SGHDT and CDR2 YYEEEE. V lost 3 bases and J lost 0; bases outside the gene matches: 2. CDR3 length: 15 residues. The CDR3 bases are TGTGCCAGCAGCTGGGGGACAGCAACTAATGAAAAACTGTTTTTT. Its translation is CASSWGTATNEKLFF.

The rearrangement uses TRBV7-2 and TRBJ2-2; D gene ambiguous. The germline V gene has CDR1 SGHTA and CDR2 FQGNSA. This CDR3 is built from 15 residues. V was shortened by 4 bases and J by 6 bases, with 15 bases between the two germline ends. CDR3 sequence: CASSSQAIWAGELFF. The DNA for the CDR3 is TGTGCCAGCAGCTCTCAAGCTATTTGGGCCGGGGAGCTGTTTTTT. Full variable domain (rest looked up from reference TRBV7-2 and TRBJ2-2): GAGVSQSPSNKVTEKGKDVELRCDPISGHTALYWYRQSLGQGLEFLIYFQGNSAPDKSGLPSDRFSAERTGGSVSTLTIQRTQQEDSAVYLCASSSQAIWAGELFFGEGSRLTVL.

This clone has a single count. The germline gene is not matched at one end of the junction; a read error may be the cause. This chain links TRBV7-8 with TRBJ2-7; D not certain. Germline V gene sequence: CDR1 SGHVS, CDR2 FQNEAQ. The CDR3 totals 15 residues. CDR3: CVSSFYQYLSYEQYF. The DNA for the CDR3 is TGTGTCAGCAGCTTCTACCAATACCTCTCCTACGAGCAGTACTTC.

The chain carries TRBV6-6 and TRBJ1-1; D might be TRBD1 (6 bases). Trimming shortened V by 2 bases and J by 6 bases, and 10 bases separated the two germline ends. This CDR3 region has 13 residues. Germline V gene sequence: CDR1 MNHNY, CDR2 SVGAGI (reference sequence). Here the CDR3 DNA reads TGTGCCAGCAGTTACAGGGGACAACCTGAAGCTTTCTTT. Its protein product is CASSYRGQPEAFF.

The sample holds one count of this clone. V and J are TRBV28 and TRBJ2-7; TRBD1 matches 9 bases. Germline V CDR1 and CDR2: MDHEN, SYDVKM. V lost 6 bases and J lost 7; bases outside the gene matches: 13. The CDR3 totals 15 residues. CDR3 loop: CASSYSYPTGGEQYF. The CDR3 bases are TGTGCCAGCAGCTATTCCTACCCGACAGGGGGTGAGCAGTACTTC.

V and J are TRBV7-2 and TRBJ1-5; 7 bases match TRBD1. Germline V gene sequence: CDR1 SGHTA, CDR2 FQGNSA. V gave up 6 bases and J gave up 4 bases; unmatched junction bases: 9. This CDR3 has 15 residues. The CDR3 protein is CASSRNPQGNQPQHF. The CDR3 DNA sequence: TGTGCCAGCAGTCGTAATCCACAGGGGAATCAGCCCCAGCATTTT.

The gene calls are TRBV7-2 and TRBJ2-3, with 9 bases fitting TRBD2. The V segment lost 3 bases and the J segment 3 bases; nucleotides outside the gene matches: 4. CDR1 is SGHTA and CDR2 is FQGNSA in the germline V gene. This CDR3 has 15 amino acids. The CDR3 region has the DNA TGTGCCAGCAGCTTGACTAGCGGAACTACAGATACGCAGTATTTT. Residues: CASSLTSGTTDTQYF. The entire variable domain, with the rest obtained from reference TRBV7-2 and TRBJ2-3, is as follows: GAGVSQSPSNKVTEKGKDVELRCDPISGHTALYWYRQSLGQGLEFLIYFQGNSAPDKSGLPSDRFSAERTGGSVSTLTIQRTQQEDSAVYLCASSLTSGTTDTQYFGPGTRLTVL.

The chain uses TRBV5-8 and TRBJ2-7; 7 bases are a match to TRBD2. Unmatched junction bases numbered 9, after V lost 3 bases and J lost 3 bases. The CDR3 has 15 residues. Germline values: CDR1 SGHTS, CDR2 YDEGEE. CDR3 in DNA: TGTGCCAGCAGCTGGGGGGGATTGGGGCGCTACGAGCAGTACTTC. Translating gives CASSWGGLGRYEQYF.

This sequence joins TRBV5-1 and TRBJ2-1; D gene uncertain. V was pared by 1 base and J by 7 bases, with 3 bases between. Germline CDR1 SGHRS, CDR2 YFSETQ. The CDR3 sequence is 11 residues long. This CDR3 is CASSLRNEQFF. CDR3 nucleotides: TGCGCCAGCAGCTTGAGGAATGAGCAGTTCTTC.

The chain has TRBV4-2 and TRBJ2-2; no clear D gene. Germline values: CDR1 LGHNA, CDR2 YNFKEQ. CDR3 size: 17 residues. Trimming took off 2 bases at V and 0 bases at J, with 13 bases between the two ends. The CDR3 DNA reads TGTGCCAGCAGCCAAAACTCGCCAGACACGAACACCGGGGAGCTGTTTTTT. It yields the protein CASSQNSPDTNTGELFF.

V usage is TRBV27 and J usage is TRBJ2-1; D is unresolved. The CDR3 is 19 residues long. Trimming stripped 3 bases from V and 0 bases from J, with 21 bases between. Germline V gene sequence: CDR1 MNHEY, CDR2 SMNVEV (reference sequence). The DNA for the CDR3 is TGTGCCAGCAGTTTTACCCCGCCCCTGCAGTCACTCTCCTACAATGAGCAGTTCTTC. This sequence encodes CASSFTPPLQSLSYNEQFF.

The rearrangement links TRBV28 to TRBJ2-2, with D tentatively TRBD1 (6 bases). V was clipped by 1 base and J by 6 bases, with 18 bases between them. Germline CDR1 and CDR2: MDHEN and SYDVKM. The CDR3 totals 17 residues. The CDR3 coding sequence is TGTGCCAGCAGTTTATTTCAGGGGCTGAGTCAACCCGGGGAGCTGTTTTTT. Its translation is CASSLFQGLSQPGELFF.

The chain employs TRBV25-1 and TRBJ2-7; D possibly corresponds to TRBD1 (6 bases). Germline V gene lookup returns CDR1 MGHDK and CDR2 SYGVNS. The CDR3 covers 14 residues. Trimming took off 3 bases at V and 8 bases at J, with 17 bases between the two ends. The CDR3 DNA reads TGTGCCAGCAGTGAGGCTAGCAGGGGCAGGAAGCAGTACTTC. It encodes CASSEASRGRKQYF.

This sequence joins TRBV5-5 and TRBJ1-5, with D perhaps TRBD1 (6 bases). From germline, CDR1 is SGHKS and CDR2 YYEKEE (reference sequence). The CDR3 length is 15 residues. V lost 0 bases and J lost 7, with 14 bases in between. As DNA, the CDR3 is TGTGCCAGCAGCTTGGAGTGGGCGCAGGGGCAGCCCCAGCATTTT. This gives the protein CASSLEWAQGQPQHF.

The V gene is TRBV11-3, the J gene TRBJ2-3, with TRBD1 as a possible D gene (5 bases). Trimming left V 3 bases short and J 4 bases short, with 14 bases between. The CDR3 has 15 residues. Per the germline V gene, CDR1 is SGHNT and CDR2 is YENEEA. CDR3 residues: CASSLGNFRADTQYF. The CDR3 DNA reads TGTGCCAGCAGCTTGGGGAACTTCAGGGCAGATACGCAGTATTTT.

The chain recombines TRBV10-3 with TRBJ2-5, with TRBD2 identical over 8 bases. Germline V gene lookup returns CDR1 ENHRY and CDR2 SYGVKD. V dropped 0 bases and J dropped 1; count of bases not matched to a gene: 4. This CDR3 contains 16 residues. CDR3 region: CAISESGSGAQETQYF. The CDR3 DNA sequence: TGTGCCATCAGTGAGTCCGGTAGCGGGGCCCAAGAGACCCAGTACTTC.

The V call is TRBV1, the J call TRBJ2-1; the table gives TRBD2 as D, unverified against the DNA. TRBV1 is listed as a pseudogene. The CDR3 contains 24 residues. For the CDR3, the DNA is TGCACCAGCAGCCAAGGGCCTTTTAGCGGATCGGTTGGGAGAGCGGGGGGTTCCTACAATGAGCAGTTCTTC. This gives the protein CTSSQGPFSGSVGRAGGSYNEQFF.

This chain's CDR3 is CASSLGQDNSPLHF. The CDR3 DNA is TGCGCCAGCAGCCTCGGACAGGATAATTCACCCCTCCACTTT. The V and J genes are TRBV4-3 and TRBJ1-6; 7 nucleotides align to TRBD1. Germline assignment: CDR1 LGHNA and CDR2 YSLEER. Trimming removed 4 bases from V and 5 bases from J; junction bases left unmatched: 2. The CDR3 extends over 14 amino acids.

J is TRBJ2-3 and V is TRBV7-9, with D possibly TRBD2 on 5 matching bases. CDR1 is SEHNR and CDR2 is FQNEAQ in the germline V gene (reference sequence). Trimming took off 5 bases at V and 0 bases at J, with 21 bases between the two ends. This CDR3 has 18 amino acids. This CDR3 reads CASSRGARIWTSTDTQYF. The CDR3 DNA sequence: TGTGCCAGCAGCCGAGGAGCCCGGATCTGGACTAGCACAGATACGCAGTATTTT.

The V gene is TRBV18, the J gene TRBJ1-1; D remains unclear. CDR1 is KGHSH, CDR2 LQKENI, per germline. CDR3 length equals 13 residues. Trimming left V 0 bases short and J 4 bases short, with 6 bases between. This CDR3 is CASSPPPSTEAFF. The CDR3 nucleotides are TGTGCCAGCTCACCACCCCCGAGCACTGAAGCTTTCTTT. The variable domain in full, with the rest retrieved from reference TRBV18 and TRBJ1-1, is NAGVMQNPRHLVRRRGQEARLRCSPMKGHSHVYWYRQLPEEGLKFMVYLQKENIIDESGMPKERFSAEFPKEGPSILRIQQVVRGDSAAYFCASSPPPSTEAFFGQGTRLTVV.

The DNA for the CDR3 is TGTGCCAGCAGTGCTTTAGGGTTTCCCTCTGAAAAACTGTTTTTT. Its protein is CASSALGFPSEKLFF. The rearrangement joins TRBV25-1 to TRBJ1-4; D ambiguous. Trimming shortened V by 4 bases and J by 7 bases, and 16 bases separated the two germline ends. This CDR3 has 15 amino acids. Germline CDR1 reads MGHDK; CDR2 reads SYGVNS. Variable domain in full (rest from reference TRBV25-1 and TRBJ1-4): EADIYQTPRYLVIGTGKKITLECSQTMGHDKMYWYQQDPGMELHLIHYSYGVNSTEKGDLSSESTVSRIRTEHFPLTLESARPSHTSQYLCASSALGFPSEKLFFGSGTQLSVL.

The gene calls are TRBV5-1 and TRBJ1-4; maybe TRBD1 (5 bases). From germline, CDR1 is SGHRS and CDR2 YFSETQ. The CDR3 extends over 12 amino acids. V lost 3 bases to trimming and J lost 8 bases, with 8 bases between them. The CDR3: CASSSGGEKLFF. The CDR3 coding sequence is TGCGCCAGCAGCTCCGGGGGGGAAAAACTGTTTTTT.

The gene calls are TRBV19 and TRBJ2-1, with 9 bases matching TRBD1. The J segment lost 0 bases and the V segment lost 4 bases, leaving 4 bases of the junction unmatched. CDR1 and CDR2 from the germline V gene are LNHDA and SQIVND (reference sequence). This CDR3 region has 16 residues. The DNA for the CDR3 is TGTGCCAGTAGTACCGGGACAGGGAGCTCCTACAATGAGCAGTTCTTC. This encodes CASSTGTGSSYNEQFF.

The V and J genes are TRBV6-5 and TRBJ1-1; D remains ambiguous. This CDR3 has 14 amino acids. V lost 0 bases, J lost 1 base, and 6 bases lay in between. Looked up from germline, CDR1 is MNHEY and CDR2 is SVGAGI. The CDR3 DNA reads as TGTGCCAGCAGTTACTCAGGGAGGAACACTGAAGCTTTCTTT. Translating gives CASSYSGRNTEAFF.